This TCR beta chain was sequenced in a study of CD8 T cells in Susac syndrome. Study-level findings and limits: Susac-specific public clones numbered approximately 17 in total CD8+ repertoires (and 4 or 5 in CD8+ TEMRA repertoires).

The CDR3 has 13 amino acids. Germline CDR1 is SGHDT and CDR2 is YYEEEE. V was cut by 3 bases and J by 5 bases, with 9 bases left in between. Of note for this clonotype: The antigen is undetermined.

RNA amounts of roughly 0.5 to 1 ug underwent reverse transcription with random hexamers. TCRdb called the immunoSEQ multiplex PCR reads again in MiXCR, with one record for every CDR3 protein. The top ten clones hold about 0.68% of a sample with 70,000 to 100,000 distinct CDR3 sequences, approximately 96% of them seen once. This sequence was found in a human donor with Susac syndrome. Material for sequencing was CD8+ T cells from PBMCs. The chain employs TRBV5-6 and TRBJ2-1, with D possibly TRBD1 on 6 matching bases. CDR3 loop: CASSWGQNNEQFF. The CDR3 DNA follows: TGTGCCAGCAGCTGGGGACAAAACAATGAGCAGTTCTTC.